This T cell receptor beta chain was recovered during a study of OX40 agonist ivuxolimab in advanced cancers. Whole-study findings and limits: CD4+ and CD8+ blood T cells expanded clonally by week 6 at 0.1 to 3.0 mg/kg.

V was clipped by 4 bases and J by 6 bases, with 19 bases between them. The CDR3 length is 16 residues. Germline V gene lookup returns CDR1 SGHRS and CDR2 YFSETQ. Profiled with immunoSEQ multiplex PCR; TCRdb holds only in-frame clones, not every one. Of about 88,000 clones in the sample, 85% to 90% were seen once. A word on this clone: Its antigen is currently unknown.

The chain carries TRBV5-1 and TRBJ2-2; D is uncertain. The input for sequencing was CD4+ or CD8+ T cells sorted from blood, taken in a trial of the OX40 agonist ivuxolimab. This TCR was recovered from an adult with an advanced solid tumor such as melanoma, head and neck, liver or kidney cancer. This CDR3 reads CASSLPGTSGPGELFF. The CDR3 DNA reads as TGCGCCAGCAGCCTTCCCGGAACCTCAGGCCCCGGGGAGCTGTTTTTT.